This passage covers 9 T cell receptor beta chains from one sample sequenced in a study of cytomegalovirus exposure and HLA in healthy donors. Amplification used 60 Vbeta primers and 13 Jbeta primers. The method was immunoSEQ multiplex PCR; TCRdb's version includes in-frame clones alone and lacks a portion of them. The sample has about 200,000 clones, around 80% seen once. The sequenced sample was PBMCs. These receptors originate from a woman aged 40 to 50 in good health and CMV-seronegative.

The chain couples TRBV5-5 to TRBJ2-5; D might be TRBD1 (6 bases). Trimming took off 2 bases at V and 4 bases at J, with 18 bases between the two ends. Germline CDR1 and CDR2: SGHKS and YYEKEE (reference sequence). The CDR3 loop spans 16 amino acids. The chain's CDR3 is CASSFSVAGVVETQYF. CDR3 DNA sequence: TGTGCCAGCAGCTTTTCAGTCGCAGGGGTCGTAGAGACCCAGTACTTC.

The V gene is TRBV5-1, the J gene TRBJ2-3, with D tentatively TRBD1 (5 bases). CDR1 and CDR2 from the germline V gene are SGHRS and YFSETQ. The CDR3 consists of 14 residues. V dropped 0 bases and J dropped 3 bases, with 8 bases sitting between them. The CDR3: CASSLVQGTDTQYF. The CDR3 DNA sequence: TGCGCCAGCAGCTTGGTGCAGGGTACAGATACGCAGTATTTT. The full variable domain, its missing parts supplied by reference TRBV5-1 and TRBJ2-3, is KAGVTQTPRYLIKTRGQQVTLSCSPISGHRSVSWYQQTPGQGLQFLFEYFSETQRNKGNFPGRFSGRQFSNSRSEMNVSTLELGDSALYLCASSLVQGTDTQYFGPGTRLTVL.

J is TRBJ2-3 and V is TRBV7-2; a weak D match, TRBD2 (5 bases). The V gene's germline CDR1 is SGHTA and CDR2 FQGNSA. The CDR3 contains 15 residues. Trimming cost V 6 bases and J 0 bases, with 13 bases left between them. As DNA, the CDR3 is TGTGCCAGCAGACCACCCGGGGTTAGCACAGATACGCAGTATTTT. This sequence encodes CASRPPGVSTDTQYF.

The gene calls are TRBV15 and TRBJ1-4; the D gene is possibly TRBD1 (5 bases). The CDR3 covers 16 residues. The V and J ends lost 3 bases and 0 bases respectively, with 11 bases between them. Germline CDR1 is LNHNV and CDR2 is YYDKDF (reference sequence). The CDR3 protein is CATSSRSTATNEKLFF. In DNA form, the CDR3 reads TGTGCCACCAGCAGTCGGTCGACAGCAACTAATGAAAAACTGTTTTTT.

This rearrangement joins TRBV6-5 to TRBJ1-3; D remains unclear. This CDR3 is built from 16 residues. The germline V gene encodes CDR1 MNHEY and CDR2 SVGAGI. The ends were cut back, 0 bases at V and 0 bases at J, with 9 bases in the middle. The CDR3 protein is CASSYSGSYSGNTIYF. Written as DNA, the CDR3 is TGTGCCAGCAGTTACTCTGGGAGTTACTCTGGAAACACCATATATTTT.

This CDR3 reads CASSMGTGGSFGQYF. In DNA form, the CDR3 reads TGTGCCAGCAGCATGGGGACAGGGGGTTCTTTTGGGCAGTACTTC. The V and J genes are TRBV13 and TRBJ2-7, with 11 bases identical to TRBD1. The V gene end was trimmed by 5 bases and the J gene end by 9 bases; junction bases not matched to a gene: 12. CDR3 length: 15 residues. Germline CDR1 reads PRHDT; CDR2 reads FYEKMQ (reference sequence).

The rearrangement links TRBV6-5 to TRBJ2-1; TRBD2 matches 9 bases. Germline V gene lookup returns CDR1 MNHEY and CDR2 SVGAGI. The CDR3 totals 14 residues. The junction had 6 bases not matched to a gene; V was cut back by 7 bases and J by 5 bases. The CDR3 spells CASTQGLADNEQFF. The CDR3 DNA sequence: TGTGCCAGCACACAGGGACTAGCCGACAATGAGCAGTTCTTC.

The rearrangement joins TRBV9 to TRBJ1-4, with D uncertain. The CDR3 sequence is 15 residues long. CDR1 and CDR2 from the germline V gene are SGDLS and YYNGEE. Trimming took off 3 bases at V and 8 bases at J, with 17 bases between the two ends. The DNA of the CDR3 is TGTGCCAGCAGCGCCCGAACTGGAGCTGGGGAAAAACTGTTTTTT. This translates into CASSARTGAGEKLFF.

CDR3 DNA sequence: TGTGCCAGCAGTCGTCCAGACTTTTATGGCTACACCTTC. Its translation: CASSRPDFYGYTF. The chain recombines TRBV6-1 with TRBJ1-2; D gene ambiguous. The CDR3 length is 13 residues. Trimming took 5 bases from V and 5 from J, leaving 12 bases between them. CDR1 MNHNS and CDR2 SASEGT come from the germline V gene.